The clone carrying this TCR beta chain has more than one count but fewer than ten. Its antigen is undetermined. Vbeta (60) and Jbeta (13) primers were used in the PCR. Assay used: immunoSEQ multiplex PCR; TCRdb lists only in-frame clones, some missing. The sample shows approximately 100,000 clones, roughly three quarters of them seen only once. CDR3 length equals 13 residues. Germline CDR1 reads SGDLS; CDR2 reads YYNGEE. V shed 2 bases and J 7 bases; nucleotides not matched to a gene: 4. This sample was included in a study of cytomegalovirus exposure and HLA in healthy donors. Broader study findings: It was taken for granted in presence/absence analyses that sequencing depth across donors was roughly uniform. Most TCR sequences were rare, but some public TCRs occurred in many donors. Differences between HLA loci emerged in a later analysis of TCR association rates, with DRB1 most and HLA-C fewest. In vitro checks showed that a few CMV-associated chains really do target CMV antigens.

The receptor comes from a young woman in good health and CMV-seropositive. Sequencing was carried out using PBMCs. The gene calls are TRBV9 and TRBJ1-2, with 8 bases matching TRBD1. The CDR3 sequence: CASSVRTGSGYTF. CDR3 DNA sequence: TGTGCCAGCAGCGTGAGGACAGGGAGTGGCTACACCTTC.